The source of this TCR beta chain is a study of T cell responses to AZD1222 COVID-19 vaccine. Using immunoSEQ multiplex PCR, the repertoire was profiled, and TCRdb retains in-frame clones only, with some absent. The repertoire holds about 160,000 clones, roughly 88% seen once, with 4.3% in the top ten. The CDR3 sequence is 18 residues long. J was trimmed by 8 bases and V by 0 bases; bases with no gene match: 15. Germline CDR1 and CDR2: LNHNV and YYDKDF (reference sequence). Here the sequenced sample was peripheral blood, taken 28 days after the second AZD1222 dose. This TCR came from an adult who received the AZD1222 COVID-19 vaccine. The chain has TRBV15 and TRBJ1-3; TRBD1 aligns across 8 bases. The CDR3 here is CATSRDRAGGSVADTIYF. CDR3 sequence (DNA): TGTGCCACCAGCAGAGATCGGGCAGGGGGCTCGGTGGCGGACACCATATATTTT.